A single sample is the source of the 24 T cell receptor beta chains below, sequenced in a study of CD8 T cells in Susac syndrome. An amount of RNA that ranged from roughly 0.5 to 1 ug was reverse transcribed with random hexamers. TCRdb redid the calling of the immunoSEQ multiplex PCR reads with MiXCR, one entry per CDR3 protein. The table lists about 150,000 distinct CDR3 sequences, roughly 96% of them singletons, with 0.13% to 0.15% in the top ten. The sample comprised CD8+ T cells from PBMCs. These TCRs come from a human donor with multiple sclerosis.

This CDR3 reads CSVTGARTNYGYTF. Written as DNA, the CDR3 is TGCAGCGTTACGGGGGCGAGGACTAACTATGGCTACACCTTC. This chain links TRBV29-1 with TRBJ1-2; perhaps TRBD1 as D (6 bases). V was shortened by 5 bases and J by 0 bases, with 13 bases between the two germline ends. The CDR3 has 14 amino acids. Germline-derived CDR1 and CDR2 are SQVTM and ANQGSEA.

CDR3 in DNA: TGTGCCACCAGCAGAAGAGACACCTCCGACTCTGGGGCCAACGTCCTGACTTTC. It yields the protein CATSRRDTSDSGANVLTF. J is TRBJ2-6 and V is TRBV15; D uncertain. The CDR3 has 18 amino acids. Deletions cut 2 bases from V and 0 bases from J, with 14 bases between. Germline-derived CDR1 and CDR2 are LNHNV and YYDKDF (reference sequence).

V usage is TRBV20-1 and J usage is TRBJ1-6; TRBD1 aligns across 8 bases. Per the germline V gene, CDR1 is DFQATT and CDR2 is SNEGSKA (reference sequence). This CDR3 has 14 residues. J gave up 7 bases and V 2 bases, and 4 bases lay outside the gene matches. The CDR3 protein is CSARRRQGNSPLHF. CDR3 DNA: TGCAGTGCTAGACGCCGACAGGGGAATTCACCCCTCCACTTT.

This rearrangement joins TRBV29-1 to TRBJ2-1; TRBD2 is a possible D gene (6 bases). From germline, CDR1 is SQVTM and CDR2 ANQGSEA. V lost 1 base and J 1 base, leaving 11 bases between the germline ends. The CDR3 extends over 15 amino acids. CDR3 DNA: TGCAGCGTTGAAGGGGAGGCACCTTCCTACAATGAGCAGTTCTTC. It is translated as CSVEGEAPSYNEQFF.

The V gene is TRBV12-3 or TRBV12-4, the J gene TRBJ1-2; unclear D gene. The CDR3 contains 11 residues. V shed 10 bases and J shed 2 bases, with 8 bases lying between them. The CDR3 loop is CATYLNYGYTF. The CDR3 DNA follows: TGTGCCACCTACCTCAACTATGGCTACACCTTC.

This chain connects TRBV3-1 to TRBJ1-1; a weak D match, TRBD1 (5 bases). V dropped 0 bases and J dropped 1 base, with 9 bases sitting between them. Germline CDR1 and CDR2: LGHDT and YNNKEL (reference sequence). CDR3 size: 15 residues. The DNA of the CDR3 is TGTGCCAGCAGCCAAGAAGGGACTAAGAACACTGAAGCTTTCTTT. Residues: CASSQEGTKNTEAFF.

V usage is TRBV20-1 and J usage is TRBJ1-2, with 9 bases lining up with TRBD1. The germline V gene encodes CDR1 DFQATT and CDR2 SNEGSKA (reference sequence). J was trimmed by 3 bases and V by 2 bases; bases with no gene match: 4. This CDR3 spans 14 amino acids. This CDR3 is CSARRDRDDYGYTF. In DNA form, the CDR3 reads TGCAGTGCTAGAAGGGACAGGGATGACTATGGCTACACCTTC.

This chain links TRBV28 with TRBJ2-3; unclear D gene. The CDR3 loop spans 16 amino acids. CDR1 and CDR2 (germline): MDHEN, SYDVKM. V shed 1 base and J shed 5 bases, with 16 bases lying between them. The CDR3 bases are TGTGCCAGCAGTTTATTGAGCGTAGCAGTGGAAGATACGCAGTATTTT. This translates into CASSLLSVAVEDTQYF. Using reference TRBV28 and TRBJ2-3 for the parts outside the CDR3, the full variable domain is DVKVTQSSRYLVKRTGEKVFLECVQDMDHENMFWYRQDPGLGLRLIYFSYDVKMKEKGDIPEGYSVSREKKERFSLILESASTNQTSMYLCASSLLSVAVEDTQYFGPGTRLTVL.

The rearrangement links TRBV20-1 to TRBJ2-3, with D possibly matching TRBD1 (6 bases). CDR1 and CDR2 from the germline V gene are DFQATT and SNEGSKA (reference sequence). The CDR3 runs 14 residues. V was clipped by 2 bases and J by 5 bases, with 14 bases between them. The CDR3 DNA sequence: TGCAGTGCTAGATCGTCCAGGGGTGAAGATACGCAGTATTTT. It codes for CSARSSRGEDTQYF.

The chain uses TRBV10-3 and TRBJ2-7; D is unclear. Germline loops: CDR1 ENHRY, CDR2 SYGVKD. Trimming took off 2 bases at V and 3 bases at J, with 8 bases between the two ends. This CDR3 comprises 13 residues. CDR3 DNA sequence: TGTGCCATCAGTGAGACCGCTGACTACGAGCAGTACTTC. Its protein is CAISETADYEQYF.

The genes are TRBV3-1 and TRBJ2-3; a possible D gene is TRBD1 (6 bases). Germline CDR1 LGHDT, CDR2 YNNKEL (reference sequence). This CDR3 region has 11 residues. Trimming cost V 6 bases and J 14 bases, with 15 bases left between them. This CDR3 is CASSHRDILYF. Here the CDR3 DNA reads TGTGCCAGCAGTCACCGGGACATTTTGTATTTT.

This chain links TRBV27 with TRBJ2-7; D is possibly TRBD1 (6 bases). V was shortened by 0 bases and J by 6 bases, with 12 bases between the two germline ends. Germline V gene data show CDR1 as MNHEY and CDR2 as SMNVEV (reference sequence). The length of the CDR3 is 14 residues. This chain's CDR3 is CASSLSAGTFEQYF. The CDR3 DNA is TGTGCCAGCAGTTTATCCGCCGGGACATTCGAGCAGTACTTC.

The rearrangement uses TRBV7-8 and TRBJ2-3; 9 bases agree with TRBD2. With V trimmed by 1 base and J by 4 bases, 3 bases remained unmatched. The CDR3 has 15 amino acids. Germline lookup yields CDR1 SGHVS and CDR2 FQNEAQ. The CDR3 loop reads CASSLVGGGADTQYF. CDR3 DNA sequence: TGTGCCAGCAGCTTAGTGGGCGGGGGGGCAGATACGCAGTATTTT.

About this clonotype: Germline is not matched at one junction end, which may reflect a read error. The chain combines TRBV19 with TRBJ2-5; D not resolved. The CDR3 has 14 residues. The germline CDR1 and CDR2 sequences are LNHDA and SQIVND (reference sequence). DNA for the CDR3: TGTGCCAGTAGTGTAGAGCCCTACCAAGAGACCCAGTACTTC. This sequence encodes CASSVEPYQETQYF. Using reference TRBV19 and TRBJ2-5 for the parts outside the CDR3, the full variable domain is DGGITQSPKYLFRKEGQNVTLSCEQNLNHDAMYWYRQDPGQGLRLIYYSQIVNDFQKGDIAEGYSVSREKKESFPLTVTSAQKNPTAFYLCASSVEPYQETQYFGPGTRLLVL.

This chain uses TRBV27 with TRBJ2-5; D ambiguous. CDR3 length equals 14 residues. Germline lookup yields CDR1 MNHEY and CDR2 SMNVEV (reference sequence). With 0 bases removed from V and 2 bases from J, the gap between germline ends came to 7 bases. In nucleotides, the CDR3 is TGTGCCAGCAGTTTATCGCTAGTACAAGAGACCCAGTACTTC. This codes for CASSLSLVQETQYF.

CDR3 loop: CASRPRGDNSPLHF. Here the CDR3 DNA reads TGTGCCAGCAGGCCCAGAGGGGATAATTCACCCCTCCACTTT. V usage is TRBV27 and J usage is TRBJ1-6; D perhaps matches TRBD1 (5 bases). The CDR3 runs 14 residues. With 6 bases removed from V and 5 bases from J, the gap between germline ends came to 11 bases. Germline V gene sequence: CDR1 MNHEY, CDR2 SMNVEV (reference sequence).

This clonotype was counted a single time. V gene TRBV29-1 combines with J gene TRBJ2-7, with D unresolved. The ends were cut back, 4 bases at V and 0 bases at J, with 13 bases in the middle. Germline values: CDR1 SQVTM, CDR2 ANQGSEA. This CDR3 is built from 14 residues. As DNA, the CDR3 is TGCAGCGTTGTAATTGATCCTCTCTCCTACGAGCAGTACTTC. This codes for CSVVIDPLSYEQYF.

J is TRBJ1-1 and V is TRBV23-1, with D maybe TRBD1 (5 bases). TRBV23-1 qualifies as an ORF whose function is uncertain. This CDR3 comprises 15 residues. The germline V and J ends were trimmed by 4 bases and 6 bases, with 18 bases remaining between them. CDR3: CASSRAFRRTSEAFF. The CDR3 coding sequence is TGCGCCAGCAGTCGCGCATTCCGACGGACATCTGAAGCTTTCTTT.

V and J are TRBV3-1 and TRBJ2-5; 7 nucleotides line up with TRBD1. J lost 5 bases, V lost 6 bases, and 6 bases had no gene match. Germline-derived CDR1 and CDR2 are LGHDT and YNNKEL (reference sequence). This CDR3 is built from 13 residues. The CDR3 spells CASSRTGWETQYF. The CDR3 DNA is TGTGCCAGCAGTCGGACAGGATGGGAGACCCAGTACTTC.

The V call is TRBV12-3 or TRBV12-4, the J call TRBJ2-1, with D perhaps TRBD1 (6 bases). The CDR3 has 15 residues. V was trimmed by 6 bases and J by 4 bases, leaving 16 bases between them. The chain's CDR3 is CASSSPYREYNEQFF. The CDR3 region has the DNA TGTGCCAGCAGCTCACCCTACAGGGAATACAATGAGCAGTTCTTC.

The chain couples TRBV20-1 to TRBJ1-5; TRBD1 aligns across 8 bases. Per germline, CDR1 DFQATT and CDR2 SNEGSKA (reference sequence). The CDR3 contains 15 residues. Trimming removed 4 bases from V and 4 bases from J; junction bases left unmatched: 9. CDR3 DNA sequence: TGCAGTGCTACCACTGACAGGGGTTGGAATCAGCCCCAGCATTTT. Amino acid sequence: CSATTDRGWNQPQHF.

V usage is TRBV3-1 and J usage is TRBJ2-5; D is ambiguous. V shed 6 bases and J shed 1 base, with 12 bases lying between them. Per germline, CDR1 LGHDT and CDR2 YNNKEL (reference sequence). The CDR3 length is 14 residues. The CDR3 region has the DNA TGTGCCAGCAGGGCGAGCTGGGGCCAAGAGACCCAGTACTTC. Protein product: CASRASWGQETQYF.

V and J are TRBV6-5 and TRBJ1-2; D possibly corresponds to TRBD1 (6 bases). Trimming removed 5 bases at V and 6 bases at J, with 13 bases between. The CDR3 is 13 residues long. The germline V gene has CDR1 MNHEY and CDR2 SVGAGI. CDR3 residues: CASSLPNRDGYTF. CDR3 DNA: TGTGCCAGCAGTCTCCCCAACAGGGATGGCTACACCTTC.

This chain uses TRBV29-1 with TRBJ2-5; D is undetermined. CDR1 and CDR2 from the germline V gene are SQVTM and ANQGSEA. V was shortened by 0 bases and J by 5 bases, with 4 bases between the two germline ends. The CDR3 is 11 amino acids. The DNA for the CDR3 is TGCAGCGTTGAAGATTACGAGACCCAGTACTTC. It specifies CSVEDYETQYF.